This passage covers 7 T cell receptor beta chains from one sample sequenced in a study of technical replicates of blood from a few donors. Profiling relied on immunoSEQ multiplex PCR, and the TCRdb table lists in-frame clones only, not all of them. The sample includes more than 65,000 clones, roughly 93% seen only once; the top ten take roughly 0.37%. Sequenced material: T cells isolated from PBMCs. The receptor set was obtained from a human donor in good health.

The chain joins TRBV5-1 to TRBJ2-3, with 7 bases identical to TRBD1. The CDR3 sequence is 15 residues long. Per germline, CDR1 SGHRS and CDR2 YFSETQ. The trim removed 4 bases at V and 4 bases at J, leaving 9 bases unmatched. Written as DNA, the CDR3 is TGCGCCAGCAGCGCGAGACAGGGTTTCCCAGATACGCAGTATTTT. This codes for CASSARQGFPDTQYF.

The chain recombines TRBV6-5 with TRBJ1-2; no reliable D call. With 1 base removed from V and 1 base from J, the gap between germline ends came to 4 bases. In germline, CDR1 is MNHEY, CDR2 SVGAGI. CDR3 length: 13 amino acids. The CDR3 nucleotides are TGTGCCAGCAGTTACTATAATAACTATGGCTACACCTTC. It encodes CASSYYNNYGYTF.

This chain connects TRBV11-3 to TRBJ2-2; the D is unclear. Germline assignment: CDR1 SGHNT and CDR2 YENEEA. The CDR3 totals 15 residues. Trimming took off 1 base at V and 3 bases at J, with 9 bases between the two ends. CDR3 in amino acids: CASSLVQVYTGELFF. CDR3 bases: TGTGCCAGCAGCTTAGTCCAGGTGTACACCGGGGAGCTGTTTTTT.

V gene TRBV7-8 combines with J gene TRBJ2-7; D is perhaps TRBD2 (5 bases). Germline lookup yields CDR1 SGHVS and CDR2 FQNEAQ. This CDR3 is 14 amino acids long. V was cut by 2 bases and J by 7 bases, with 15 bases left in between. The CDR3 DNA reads TGTGCCAGCAGCTTAACTAGGCGGATCGGGGAGCAGTACTTC. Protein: CASSLTRRIGEQYF. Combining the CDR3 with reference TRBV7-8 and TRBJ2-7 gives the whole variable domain GAGVSQSPRYKVAKRGQDVALRCDPISGHVSLFWYQQALGQGPEFLTYFQNEAQLDKSGLPSDRFFAERPEGSVSTLKIQRTQQEDSAVYLCASSLTRRIGEQYFGPGTRLTVT.

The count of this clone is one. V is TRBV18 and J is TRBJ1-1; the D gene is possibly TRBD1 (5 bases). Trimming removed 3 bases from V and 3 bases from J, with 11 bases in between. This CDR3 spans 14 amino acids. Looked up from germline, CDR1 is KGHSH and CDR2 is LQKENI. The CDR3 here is CASSPSRADTEAFF. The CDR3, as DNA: TGTGCCAGCTCACCTTCCAGGGCGGACACTGAAGCTTTCTTT.

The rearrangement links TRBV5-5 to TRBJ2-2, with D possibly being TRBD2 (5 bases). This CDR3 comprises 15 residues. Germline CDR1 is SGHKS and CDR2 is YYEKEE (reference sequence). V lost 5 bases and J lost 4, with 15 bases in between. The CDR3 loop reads CASSTYGMGTGELFF. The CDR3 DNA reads TGTGCCAGCAGTACTTACGGGATGGGCACCGGGGAGCTGTTTTTT.

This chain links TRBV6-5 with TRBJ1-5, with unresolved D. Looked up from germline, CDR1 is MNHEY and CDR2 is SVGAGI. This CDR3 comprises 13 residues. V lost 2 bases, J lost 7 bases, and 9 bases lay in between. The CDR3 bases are TGTGCCAGCAGTTACCTGGGCGGGCAGCCCCAGCATTTT. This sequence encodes CASSYLGGQPQHF.